Listed below are T cell receptor beta chains from one sample, sequenced in a study of identical twins. TCRdb re-called the 5' RACE reads through MiXCR, storing one row per CDR3 protein. The table lists around 1.7 million distinct CDR3 sequences, roughly a third of them singletons. Material: cord blood. Receptors originate from a newborn girl in good health. The CDR3 runs from the conserved cysteine through the conserved F or W. D genes are given only for firm matches. Rows give clone size only sometimes, using once, few, many, or a class for an expanded clone.

V gene	J gene	D gene	clone size	CDR3 DNA	CDR3 protein
TRBV11-2	TRBJ1-3	NA	NA	TGTGCCAGCAGTCCATCATGGGGTAACACCATATATTTT	CASSPSWGNTIYF
TRBV9	TRBJ1-1	NA	few	TGTGCCAGCAGCGCATCCCCGGGACGGCACACTGAAGCTTTCTTT	CASSASPGRHTEAFF
TRBV6-1	TRBJ2-2	TRBD1	few	TGTGCCAGCAGCCGACAGGGCCTAACCGGGGAGCTGTTTTTT	CASSRQGLTGELFF
TRBV3-1	TRBJ2-7	NA	few	TGTGCCAGCAGCCCCCGCTTCTTCGGGGGGCAGTACTTC	CASSPRFFGGQYF
TRBV20-1	TRBJ2-3	NA	NA	TGCAGTGCTAGAGATCATCTCTCGGGAGCGGACGCAGATACGCAGTATTTT	CSARDHLSGADADTQYF
TRBV7-6	TRBJ2-2	NA	few	TGTGCCAGCAGCTTAGCAAAGGGGCTCCTTTTCACCGGGGAGCTGTTTTTT	CASSLAKGLLFTGELFF
TRBV5-5	TRBJ2-1	NA	few	TGTGCCAGCAGCCTCCGACAGGGAGGCGCCTACAATGAGCAGTTCTTC	CASSLRQGGAYNEQFF
TRBV20-1	TRBJ2-7	NA	NA	TGCAGTGTGGTTCTAGGGTCGGACTACGAGCAGTACTTC	CSVVLGSDYEQYF
TRBV5-1	TRBJ2-2	TRBD2	NA	TGCGCCAGCAGACTAGCGACACCCACCGGGGAGCTGTTTTTT	CASRLATPTGELFF
TRBV6-1	TRBJ1-4	NA	NA	TGTGCCAGCAGAGATCCGGGACACCTTAATGAAAAACTGTTTTTT	CASRDPGHLNEKLFF
TRBV11-2	TRBJ2-3	TRBD2	NA	TGTGCCAGCCAGGGGAGTAGCGGGGTTACAGATACGCAGTATTTT	CASQGSSGVTDTQYF
TRBV12-3/TRBV12-4	TRBJ2-2	TRBD2	few	TGTGCCAGCAGTTCCGACTTTAGCGGGAGCAACACCGGGGAGCTGTTTTTT	CASSSDFSGSNTGELFF
TRBV5-1	TRBJ2-3	TRBD2	NA	TGCGCCAGCAGCCCGGGACTATTCCGCACAGATACGCAGTATTTT	CASSPGLFRTDTQYF
TRBV20-1	TRBJ2-7	TRBD1	few	TGCAGTGCTCCGACAGACAGGGAAGTCCACGAGCAGTACTTC	CSAPTDREVHEQYF
TRBV10-3	TRBJ2-5	TRBD1	NA	TGTGACTTACAGGGGTCCTACAATGAGCAGTACTTC	CDLQGSYNEQYF
TRBV10-3	TRBJ1-6	NA	NA	TGTGCCATCAGTGAGCCCACCCGGGAGAATTCACCCCTCCACTTT	CAISEPTRENSPLHF
TRBV19	TRBJ1-2	NA	NA	TGTGCCAGTAGTATGCGCCGTAACTATGGCTACACCTTC	CASSMRRNYGYTF
TRBV5-1	TRBJ1-2	NA	NA	TGCGCCAGCAGCTTGGCGGACAGATCCTACTATGGCTACACCTTC	CASSLADRSYYGYTF
TRBV9	TRBJ2-1	NA	NA	TGTGCCAGCAGCCCTGGCTTGAGCTCTGAGCAGTTCTTC	CASSPGLSSEQFF
TRBV6-5	TRBJ2-1	NA	NA	TGTGCCAGCAGTTACTTGAGGTACGGGACGGATTCCTACAATGAGCAGTTCTTC	CASSYLRYGTDSYNEQFF
TRBV6-6	TRBJ1-1	TRBD1	few	TGTGCCAGCAGGACAGGGTTCGGAACTGAAGCTTTCTTT	CASRTGFGTEAFF
TRBV7-2	TRBJ1-5	NA	few	TGTGCCAGCAGCTTAGTGGCAGATAGCAATCAGCCCCAGCATTTT	CASSLVADSNQPQHF
TRBV5-1	TRBJ1-1	NA	NA	TGCGCCAGCAGCGACCTACAGGGTTACACTGAAGCTTTCTTT	CASSDLQGYTEAFF
TRBV20-1	TRBJ1-3	TRBD1	NA	TGCAGTGCTAGAGTAGTAGGGAACCGGGGACAGGGAAGCTCTGGAAACACCATATATTTT	CSARVVGNRGQGSSGNTIYF
TRBV3-1	TRBJ2-2	NA	NA	TGTGCCAGCAGCGAGCCCGGCGGGAACACCGGGGAGCTGTTTTTT	CASSEPGGNTGELFF
TRBV7-9	TRBJ2-1	TRBD2	NA	TGTGCCAGCAGCCTCCCGGGACTAGTGGGGAATGAGCAGTTCTTC	CASSLPGLVGNEQFF
TRBV6-1	TRBJ1-1	NA	NA	TGTGCCAGCAGTGGGGGACAAAACGCTTTCTTT	CASSGGQNAFF
TRBV24-1	TRBJ2-7	NA	few	TGTGCCACCAGTGACCCCCGGGGCCGCGAGCAGTACTTC	CATSDPRGREQYF
TRBV20-1	TRBJ2-1	NA	few	TGCAGTGCTAGAAACGACAGGACTCAGGGGTACAATGAGCAGTTCTTC	CSARNDRTQGYNEQFF
TRBV10-3	TRBJ2-7	NA	NA	TGTGCCATCAGTGAGTCGGTAGGAGGTTGGGCCGCGCCATACGAGCAGTACTTC	CAISESVGGWAAPYEQYF
TRBV7-6	TRBJ2-7	NA	NA	TGTGCCAGCAGCCTTAATAGTGGCAACTACGAGCAGTACTTC	CASSLNSGNYEQYF
TRBV29-1	TRBJ1-1	NA	NA	TGCAGCGCGCCGGGACAACACACTGAAGCTTTCTTT	CSAPGQHTEAFF
TRBV4-3	TRBJ2-1	TRBD1	NA	TGCGCCAGCAGCCAAGGAAGGGGGCGCCCCTACAATGAGCAGTTCTTC	CASSQGRGRPYNEQFF
TRBV6-1	TRBJ2-3	NA	few	TGTGCCAGCAGGAGTCGGAGGGCCAAGGCAGATACGCAGTATTTT	CASRSRRAKADTQYF
TRBV28	TRBJ2-7	TRBD2	few	TGTGCCAGCAGTTTACTTACTAGCGGGAGCGAGTACGAGCAGTACTTC	CASSLLTSGSEYEQYF
TRBV25-1	TRBJ1-1	NA	few	TGTGCCAGCAGTGAATGGGGGGCTGGAGCTGAAGCTTTCTTT	CASSEWGAGAEAFF
TRBV5-1	TRBJ2-5	TRBD2	NA	TGCGCCAGCAGCCTTGCCCGGACTAGAGACTACAATGAGCAGTACTTC	CASSLARTRDYNEQYF